The T cell receptor beta chain described here comes from a study of OX40 agonist ivuxolimab in advanced cancers. Background on the study: As their treatment, patients were administered ivuxolimab, an agonistic anti-OX40 (CD134) antibody. Three patients got partial responses; one had hepatocellular carcinoma and two had cutaneous melanoma. The study enrolled dose-escalation patients with hepatocellular carcinoma, melanoma, renal cell or head and neck cancer. Patients were infused with ivuxolimab every 2 weeks at 0.01 to 10 mg/kg.

Data came from immunoSEQ multiplex PCR; TCRdb stores just in-frame clones and leaves some out. The sample includes some 150,000 clones, about nine tenths of them seen just once. Between the trimmed V and J ends, which lost 6 bases and 1 base, there was a span of 9 bases. This CDR3 has 13 residues. Germline-derived CDR1 and CDR2 are SNHLY and FYNNEI. The specimen was CD4+ or CD8+ T cells sorted from blood, collected in a trial of the OX40 agonist ivuxolimab. This sequence joins TRBV2 and TRBJ1-1; no definite D call. This clonotype was sampled from an adult with an advanced solid tumor such as melanoma, head and neck, liver or kidney cancer. The CDR3 loop is CASRIRGNTEAFF. As DNA, the CDR3 is TGTGCCAGCAGGATCCGGGGGAACACTGAAGCTTTCTTT. Full variable domain (outside the CDR3, taken from reference TRBV2 and TRBJ1-1): EPEVTQTPSHQVTQMGQEVILRCVPISNHLYFYWYRQILGQKVEFLVSFYNNEISEKSEIFDDQFSVERPDGSNFTLKIRSTKLEDSAMYFCASRIRGNTEAFFGQGTRLTVV.